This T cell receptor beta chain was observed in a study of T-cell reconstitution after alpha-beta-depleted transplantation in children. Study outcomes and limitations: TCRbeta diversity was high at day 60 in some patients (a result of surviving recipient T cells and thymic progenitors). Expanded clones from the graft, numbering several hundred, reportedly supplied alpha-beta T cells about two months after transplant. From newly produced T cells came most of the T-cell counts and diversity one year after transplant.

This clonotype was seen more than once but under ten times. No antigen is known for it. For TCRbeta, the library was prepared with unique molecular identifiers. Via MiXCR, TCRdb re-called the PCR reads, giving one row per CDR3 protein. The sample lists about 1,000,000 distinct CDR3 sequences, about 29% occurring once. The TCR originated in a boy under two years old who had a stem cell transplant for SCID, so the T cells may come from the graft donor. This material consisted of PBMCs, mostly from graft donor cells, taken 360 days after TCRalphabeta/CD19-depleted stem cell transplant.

CDR3 loop: CASSSTTGANVLTF. The CDR3 coding sequence is TGCGCCAGCAGCTCAACTACTGGGGCCAACGTCCTGACTTTC. This rearrangement joins TRBV5-1 to TRBJ2-6; D is ambiguous. The CDR3 is 14 amino acids. V dropped 3 bases and J dropped 2 bases, with 6 bases sitting between them. Germline-derived CDR1 and CDR2 are SGHRS and YFSETQ.